The clone carrying this TCR beta chain was seen just once. This specimen comes from a study of glioma-infiltrating T cells after dendritic cell vaccination. For the study at large: Autologous tumor lysate was loaded overnight onto monocyte-derived dendritic cells grown seven days with IL-4 and GM-CSF.

The CDR3 contains 14 residues. CDR1 and CDR2 (germline): LGHNA, YSLEER. The J segment lost 12 bases and the V segment lost 1 base, leaving 9 bases of the junction unmatched. The PCR used 60 V beta and 13 J beta primers. Profiled with immunoSEQ multiplex PCR; TCRdb holds only in-frame clones, not every one. The repertoire holds approximately 100,000 clones, with roughly 81% as singletons. This TCR was recovered from a human donor with glioblastoma. The sequences come from blood, collected before dendritic cell vaccination. The V call is TRBV4-3, the J call TRBJ2-1; TRBD2 agrees at 7 bases. The CDR3 bases are TGCGCCAGCAGCCAAGCATCGACTAGCATCGTGCAGTTCTTC. Protein sequence: CASSQASTSIVQFF.